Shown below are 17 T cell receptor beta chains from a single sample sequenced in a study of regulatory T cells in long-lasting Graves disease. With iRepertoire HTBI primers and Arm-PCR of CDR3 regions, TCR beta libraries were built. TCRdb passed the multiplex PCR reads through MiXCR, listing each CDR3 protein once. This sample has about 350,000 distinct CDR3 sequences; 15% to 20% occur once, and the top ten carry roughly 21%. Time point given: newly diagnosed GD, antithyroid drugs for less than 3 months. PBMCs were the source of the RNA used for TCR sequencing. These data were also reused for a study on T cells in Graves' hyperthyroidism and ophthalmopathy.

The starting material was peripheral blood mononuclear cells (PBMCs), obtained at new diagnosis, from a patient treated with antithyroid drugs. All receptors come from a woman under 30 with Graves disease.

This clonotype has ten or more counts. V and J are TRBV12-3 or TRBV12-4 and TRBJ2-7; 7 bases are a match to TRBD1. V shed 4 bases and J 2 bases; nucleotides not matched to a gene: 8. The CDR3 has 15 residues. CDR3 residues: CASSSYRGATYEQYF. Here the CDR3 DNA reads TGTGCCAGCAGTTCCTACAGGGGTGCAACCTACGAGCAGTACTTC.

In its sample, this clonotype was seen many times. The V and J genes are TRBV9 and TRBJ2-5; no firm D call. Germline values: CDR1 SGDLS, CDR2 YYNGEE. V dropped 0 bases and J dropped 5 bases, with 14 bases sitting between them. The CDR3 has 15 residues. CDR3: CASSVGPQPGETQYF. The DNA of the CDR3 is TGTGCCAGCAGCGTAGGGCCGCAACCGGGCGAGACCCAGTACTTC.

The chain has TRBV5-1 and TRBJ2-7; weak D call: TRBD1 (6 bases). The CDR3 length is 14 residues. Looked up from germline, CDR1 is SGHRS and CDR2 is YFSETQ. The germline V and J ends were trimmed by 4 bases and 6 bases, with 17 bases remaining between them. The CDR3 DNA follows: TGCGCCAGCAGCCCCAAGACACAGGGTTTCGAGCAGTACTTC. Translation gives CASSPKTQGFEQYF.

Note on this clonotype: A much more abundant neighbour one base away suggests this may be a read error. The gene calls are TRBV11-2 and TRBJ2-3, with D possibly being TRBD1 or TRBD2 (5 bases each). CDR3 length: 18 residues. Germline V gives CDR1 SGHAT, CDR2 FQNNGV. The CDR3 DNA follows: TGTACCAGCAGCTTATACCCCCAGGTGGGACCCTCCACAGATACGCAGTATTTT. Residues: CTSSLYPQVGPSTDTQYF.

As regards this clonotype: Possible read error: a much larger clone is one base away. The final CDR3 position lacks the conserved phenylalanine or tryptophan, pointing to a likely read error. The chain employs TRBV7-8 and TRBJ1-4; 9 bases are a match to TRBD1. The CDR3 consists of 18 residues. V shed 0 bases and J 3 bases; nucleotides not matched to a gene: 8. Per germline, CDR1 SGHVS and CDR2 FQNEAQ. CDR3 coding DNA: TGTGCCAGCAGCTTAGCCGGACAGGGGCGTAGGGCTAATGAAAAACTGTTTTCT. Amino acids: CASSLAGQGRRANEKLFS.

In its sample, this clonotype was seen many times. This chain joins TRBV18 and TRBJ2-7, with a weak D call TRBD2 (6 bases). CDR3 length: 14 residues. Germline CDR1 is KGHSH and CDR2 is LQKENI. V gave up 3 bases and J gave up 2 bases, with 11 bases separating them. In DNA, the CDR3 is TGTGCCAGCTCACCGCGGGGAGCAACCTACGAGCAGTACTTC. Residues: CASSPRGATYEQYF.

The CDR3 loop is CASSRTGYDEKLFF. Here the CDR3 DNA reads TGTGCCAGCAGCCGGACAGGGTATGATGAAAAACTGTTTTTT. The rearrangement links TRBV6-1 to TRBJ1-4; 8 bases are shared with TRBD1. V was clipped by 6 bases and J by 6 bases; unmatched bases: 6. The CDR3 extends over 14 amino acids. Germline V lookup: CDR1 MNHNS, CDR2 SASEGT.

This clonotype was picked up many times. CDR3 in DNA: TGTGCCAGCAGCTTAGTGTTAGGGACGAACTACGAGCAGTACTTC. Amino acid sequence: CASSLVLGTNYEQYF. The V gene is TRBV7-2, the J gene TRBJ2-7; D might be TRBD1 or TRBD2, each matching 5 bases. Germline assignment: CDR1 SGHTA and CDR2 FQGNSA. V lost 1 base to trimming and J lost 3 bases, with 13 bases between them. This CDR3 spans 15 amino acids.

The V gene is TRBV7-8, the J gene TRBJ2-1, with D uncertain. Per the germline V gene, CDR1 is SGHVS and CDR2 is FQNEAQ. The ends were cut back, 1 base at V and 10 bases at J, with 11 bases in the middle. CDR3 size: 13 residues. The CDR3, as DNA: TGTGCCAGCAGCTTAGGTGTTTATGGCGAGCAGTTCTTC. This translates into CASSLGVYGEQFF.

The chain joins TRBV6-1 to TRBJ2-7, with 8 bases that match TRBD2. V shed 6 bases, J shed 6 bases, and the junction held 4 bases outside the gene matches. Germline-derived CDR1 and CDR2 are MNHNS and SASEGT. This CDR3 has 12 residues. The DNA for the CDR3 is TGTGCCAGCAGCGGGAGGGGAGGCGAGCAGTACTTC. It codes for CASSGRGGEQYF.

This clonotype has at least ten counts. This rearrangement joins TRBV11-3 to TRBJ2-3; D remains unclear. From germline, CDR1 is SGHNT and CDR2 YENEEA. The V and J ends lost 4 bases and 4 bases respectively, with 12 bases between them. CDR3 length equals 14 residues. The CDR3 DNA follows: TGTGCCAGCAGCTCGCACTCGAGCGCAGATACGCAGTATTTT. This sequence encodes CASSSHSSADTQYF.

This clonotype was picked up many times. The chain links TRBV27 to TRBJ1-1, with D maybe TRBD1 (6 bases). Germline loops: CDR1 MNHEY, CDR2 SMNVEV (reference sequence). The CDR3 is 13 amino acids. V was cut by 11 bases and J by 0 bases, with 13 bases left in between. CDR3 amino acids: CAAGYRVNTEAFF. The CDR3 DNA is TGTGCCGCCGGGTACAGGGTGAACACTGAAGCTTTCTTT.

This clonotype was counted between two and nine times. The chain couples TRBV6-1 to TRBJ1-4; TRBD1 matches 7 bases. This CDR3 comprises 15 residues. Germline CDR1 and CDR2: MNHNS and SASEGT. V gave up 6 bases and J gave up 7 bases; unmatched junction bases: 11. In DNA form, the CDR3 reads TGTGCCAGCAGACTTCAGGGGGGGGTCCCTGAAAAACTGTTTTTT. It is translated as CASRLQGGVPEKLFF.

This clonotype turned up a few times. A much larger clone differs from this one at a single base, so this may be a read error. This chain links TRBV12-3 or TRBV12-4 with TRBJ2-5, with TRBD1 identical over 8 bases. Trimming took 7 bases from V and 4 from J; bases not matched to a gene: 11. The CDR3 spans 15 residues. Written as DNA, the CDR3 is TGTGCCAGCACCAATGGACAGGGCGGAGGAGAGACCCAGTACTTC. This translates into CASTNGQGGGETQYF.

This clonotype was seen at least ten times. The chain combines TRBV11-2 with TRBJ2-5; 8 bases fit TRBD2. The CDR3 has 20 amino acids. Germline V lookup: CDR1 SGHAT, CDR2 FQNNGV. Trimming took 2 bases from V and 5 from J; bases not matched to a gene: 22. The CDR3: CASSLSTLGREGPGEETQYF. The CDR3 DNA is TGTGCCAGCAGCTTATCCACACTAGGACGGGAGGGCCCAGGGGAGGAGACCCAGTACTTC.

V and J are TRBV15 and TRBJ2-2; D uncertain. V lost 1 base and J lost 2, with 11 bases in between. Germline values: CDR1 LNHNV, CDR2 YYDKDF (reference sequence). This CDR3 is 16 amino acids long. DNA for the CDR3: TGTGCCACCAGCAGAGCGAGGATCTTAAACACCGGGGAGCTGTTTTTT. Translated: CATSRARILNTGELFF.

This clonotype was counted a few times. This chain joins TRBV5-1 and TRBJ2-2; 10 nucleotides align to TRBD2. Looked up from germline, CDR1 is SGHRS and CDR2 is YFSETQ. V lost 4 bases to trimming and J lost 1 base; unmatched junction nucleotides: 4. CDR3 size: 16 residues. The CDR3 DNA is TGCGCCAGCAGCGTTAGACTAGCGGGGAACACCGGGGAGCTGTTTTTT. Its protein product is CASSVRLAGNTGELFF.